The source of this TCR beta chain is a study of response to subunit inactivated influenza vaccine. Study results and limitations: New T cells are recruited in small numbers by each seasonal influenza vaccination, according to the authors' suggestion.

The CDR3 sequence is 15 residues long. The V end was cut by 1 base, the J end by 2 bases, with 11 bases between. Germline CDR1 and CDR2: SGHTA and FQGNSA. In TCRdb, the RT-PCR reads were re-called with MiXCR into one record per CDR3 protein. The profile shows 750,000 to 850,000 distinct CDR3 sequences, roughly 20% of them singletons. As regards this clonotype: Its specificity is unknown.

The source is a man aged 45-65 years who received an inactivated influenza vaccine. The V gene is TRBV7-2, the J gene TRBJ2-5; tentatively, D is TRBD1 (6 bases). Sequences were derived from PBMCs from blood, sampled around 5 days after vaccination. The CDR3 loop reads CASSLVTGVQETQYF. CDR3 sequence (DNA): TGTGCCAGCAGCTTAGTGACAGGCGTTCAAGAGACCCAGTACTTC.